The source of this TCR beta chain is a study of CDR3 diversity in severe acne. There are 14 residues in the CDR3. Germline V gene lookup returns CDR1 ENHRY and CDR2 SYGVKD. The V and J ends lost 6 bases and 1 base, in that order; junction bases with no gene match: 3. TCRdb fed the PCR reads into MiXCR, producing one record per CDR3 protein. The sample gives around 85,000 distinct CDR3 sequences, under 55% of which show up once; 11% is in the top ten. This chain connects TRBV10-3 to TRBJ2-3; 8 nucleotides agree with TRBD1. Specimen: blood. This TCR derives from a male donor with severe acne vulgaris. CDR3 bases: TGTGCCATCAGGACAGGGGATCGCACAGATACGCAGTATTTT. Protein: CAIRTGDRTDTQYF.